The 5 T cell receptor beta chains reported below all come from one sample, sequenced in a study of OX40 agonist ivuxolimab in advanced cancers. Library prep was done by the immunoSEQ multiplex PCR assay. Held by TCRdb, this immuneACCESS table contains in-frame sequences only and omits some clones. Under half of the omission traces to an unresolved V gene where checked; the cause of the rest is unknown. The sample table holds around 120,000 clones, of which around 87% were seen once. The ten largest clones add up to roughly 0.59% of the sample. This specimen consisted of CD4+ or CD8+ T cells sorted from blood, obtained in a trial of the OX40 agonist ivuxolimab. These receptors were obtained from an adult with an advanced solid tumor such as melanoma, head and neck, liver or kidney cancer.

V is TRBV5-1 and J is TRBJ1-5; 10 bases agree with TRBD1. CDR1 is SGHRS, CDR2 YFSETQ, per germline. This CDR3 spans 23 amino acids. V lost 1 base, J lost 0 bases, and 22 bases stayed unmatched. In DNA, the CDR3 is TGCGCCAGCAGCTTGAGCTCCCACCAGGCGGGACAGGGGCCGCGAGATAGCAATCAGCCCCAGCATTTT. Its translation: CASSLSSHQAGQGPRDSNQPQHF. Combining the CDR3 with reference TRBV5-1 and TRBJ1-5 gives the whole variable domain KAGVTQTPRYLIKTRGQQVTLSCSPISGHRSVSWYQQTPGQGLQFLFEYFSETQRNKGNFPGRFSGRQFSNSRSEMNVSTLELGDSALYLCASSLSSHQAGQGPRDSNQPQHFGDGTRLSIL.

The rearrangement joins TRBV10-1 to TRBJ2-1, with 7 bases matching TRBD1. V shed 2 bases and J 2 bases; nucleotides not matched to a gene: 0. Germline CDR1 reads WNHNN; CDR2 reads SYGVQD (reference sequence). The CDR3 consists of 14 residues. The chain's CDR3 is CASSEGTAYNEQFF. As DNA, the CDR3 is TGCGCCAGCAGTGAGGGGACAGCCTACAATGAGCAGTTCTTC.

The table lists this clone with a few counts. The chain recombines TRBV5-1 with TRBJ1-2, with D maybe TRBD1 (6 bases). The CDR3 covers 15 residues. The V end lost 2 bases, the J end lost 7 bases, and 18 bases lay between the germline ends. Germline-derived CDR1 and CDR2 are SGHRS and YFSETQ. The DNA of the CDR3 is TGCGCCAGCAGCTTACTACCCGGGACACGGATTGGCTACACCTTC. Its translation is CASSLLPGTRIGYTF.

The rearrangement joins TRBV7-2 to TRBJ1-5; D remains unclear. Germline V CDR1 and CDR2: SGHTA, FQGNSA. The CDR3 loop spans 13 amino acids. V was clipped by 1 base and J by 1 base, with 2 bases between them. In nucleotides, the CDR3 is TGTGCCAGCAGCTTAGAAAGCAATCAGCCCCAGCATTTT. As protein: CASSLESNQPQHF.

This clone was counted ten times or more. The rearrangement joins TRBV27 to TRBJ1-6; TRBD1 aligns across 8 bases. The trim removed 6 bases at V and 10 bases at J, leaving 8 bases unmatched. CDR3 size: 14 residues. In germline, CDR1 is MNHEY, CDR2 SMNVEV (reference sequence). The CDR3 is CASRTGGSGSPLHF. DNA of the CDR3: TGTGCCAGCAGAACAGGGGGTAGTGGGTCACCCCTCCACTTT.